This T cell receptor beta chain was captured in a study of T cell repertoires in cytomegalovirus infection. Study-wide context: Based on public TCR beta signatures, there were indications of CMV infection and of a matching HLA type.

A remark on this clonotype: Antigen specificity is unknown.

Study findings and constraints: The cumulative frequency of public TCR beta families identified carriers of CMV plus the relevant HLA.

TCRdb processed the reads anew with MiXCR; each CDR3 protein has one entry. Among around 120,000 distinct CDR3 sequences listed, approximately 8.8% were seen once. Sequenced sample: PBMCs. This sequence was found in a human donor in good health (CMV status not recorded). Some clones in this sample may be carry-over from other donors' samples.

The CDR3 DNA follows: TGTGCAAGCGGGGAGAGACAGTTTAGCAATCAGCCCCAGCATTTT. Protein product: CASGERQFSNQPQHF. This chain joins TRBV19 and TRBJ1-5; tentatively, D is TRBD1 (5 bases). Germline CDR1 reads LNHDA; CDR2 reads SQIVND (reference sequence). The CDR3 covers 15 residues. The variable domain in full, with the rest retrieved from reference TRBV19 and TRBJ1-5, is DGGITQSPKYLFRKEGQNVTLSCEQNLNHDAMYWYRQDPGQGLRLIYYSQIVNDFQKGDIAEGYSVSREKKESFPLTVTSAQKNPTAFYLCASGERQFSNQPQHFGDGTRLSIL.